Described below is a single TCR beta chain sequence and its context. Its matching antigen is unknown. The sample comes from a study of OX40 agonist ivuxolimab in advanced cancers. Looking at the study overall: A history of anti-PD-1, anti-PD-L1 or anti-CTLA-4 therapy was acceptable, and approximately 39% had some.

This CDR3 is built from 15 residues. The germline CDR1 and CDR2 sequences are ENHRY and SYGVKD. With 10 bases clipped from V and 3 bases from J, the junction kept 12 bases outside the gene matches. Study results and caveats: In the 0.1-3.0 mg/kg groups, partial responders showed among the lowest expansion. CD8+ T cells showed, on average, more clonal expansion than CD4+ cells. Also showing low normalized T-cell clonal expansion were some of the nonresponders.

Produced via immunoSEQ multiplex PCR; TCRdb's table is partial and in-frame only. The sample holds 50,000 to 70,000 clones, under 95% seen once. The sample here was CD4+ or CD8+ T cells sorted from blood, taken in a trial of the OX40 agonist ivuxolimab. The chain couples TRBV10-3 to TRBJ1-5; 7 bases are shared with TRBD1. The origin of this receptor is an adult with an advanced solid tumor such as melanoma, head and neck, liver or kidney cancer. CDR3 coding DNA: TGTGCCACGAAATCAGGGGGTGAAACCAATCAGCCCCAGCATTTT. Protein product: CATKSGGETNQPQHF.